These 28 T cell receptor beta chains were sequenced from one sample in a study of molecular identifiers for immune sequencing clone quantification. One entry per CDR3 protein, called by TCRdb with MiXCR from the PCR reads. This sample carries roughly 50,000 distinct CDR3 sequences, 25% of them seen once, and the ten largest clones take approximately 1.9%. Specimen: naive CD8+ T cells from blood, with Jurkat cell RNA spiked in. Subset in this sample: FACS-sorted CD8+CD4-CCR7+CD45RA+ naive T cells. These receptors were taken from a human donor in good health. Some libraries in this study had Jurkat cell RNA spiked in.

This clonotype was detected ten times or more. The chain employs TRBV29-1 and TRBJ1-2; D is undetermined. This CDR3 contains 14 residues. CDR1 SQVTM and CDR2 ANQGSEA come from the germline V gene. V dropped 2 bases and J dropped 0 bases, with 10 bases sitting between them. CDR3 in DNA: TGCAGCGTTGAAAAAACAGAAGCTAACTATGGCTACACCTTC. This gives the protein CSVEKTEANYGYTF.

In the case of this clonotype: A much larger clone sits a single nucleotide away, making a read error possible. The conserved closing phenylalanine or tryptophan is absent in this CDR3, likely reflecting a read error. The chain has TRBV4-3 and TRBJ2-5, with D maybe TRBD2 (5 bases). Germline CDR1 is LGHNA and CDR2 is YSLEER. V lost 3 bases to trimming and J lost 5 bases, with 13 bases between them. This CDR3 has 14 amino acids. The CDR3 bases are TGCGCCAGCAGCCAGGCATCGGGGTTGGAGACCCAGTACATC. It codes for CASSQASGLETQYI.

The J gene is TRBJ2-2, the V gene TRBV5-1; D is unresolved. This CDR3 is built from 12 residues. Germline V gene lookup returns CDR1 SGHRS and CDR2 YFSETQ. V was cut by 3 bases and J by 6 bases, with 6 bases left in between. This chain's CDR3 is CASSSDAGELFF. The DNA of the CDR3 is TGCGCCAGCAGCTCGGACGCCGGGGAGCTGTTTTTT.

This clonotype was seen at least ten times. This chain uses TRBV5-6 with TRBJ2-3; 7 bases fit TRBD2. Germline assignment: CDR1 SGHDT and CDR2 YYEEEE. This CDR3 region has 14 residues. V shed 7 bases, J shed 1 base, and the junction held 6 bases outside the gene matches. CDR3 sequence reads: CASGLGRGTDTQYF. CDR3 nucleotide sequence: TGTGCCAGCGGACTAGGACGTGGCACAGATACGCAGTATTTT. The complete variable domain, with remaining parts taken from reference TRBV5-6 and TRBJ2-3, reads DAGVTQSPTHLIKTRGQQVTLRCSPKSGHDTVSWYQQALGQGPQFIFQYYEEEERQRGNFPDRFSGHQFPNYSSELNVNALLLGDSALYLCASGLGRGTDTQYFGPGTRLTVL.

There are a few counts of this clonotype. Just one base apart from a much larger clone, this may be a read error. The J gene is TRBJ2-7, the V gene TRBV25-1; D is possibly TRBD2 (5 bases). Trimming pared 4 bases from V and 2 bases from J, leaving 12 bases between. The V gene's germline CDR1 is MGHDK and CDR2 SYGVNS. The length of the CDR3 is 14 residues. The CDR3 spells CASSGGQATYEQYF. In DNA form, the CDR3 reads TGTGCCAGCAGTGGAGGGCAGGCCACCTACGAGCAGTACTTC.

This clonotype was observed many times. V usage is TRBV2 and J usage is TRBJ2-7; TRBD2 matches 9 bases. Germline trimming cut 6 bases from V and 6 bases from J; bases unmatched to any gene: 9. This CDR3 is 14 amino acids long. From germline, CDR1 is SNHLY and CDR2 FYNNEI. The chain's CDR3 is CASRSPGLALEQYF. The CDR3 region has the DNA TGTGCCAGCAGATCGCCGGGACTAGCCCTCGAGCAGTACTTC.

V is TRBV29-1 and J is TRBJ2-1; D perhaps matches TRBD2 (6 bases). The length of the CDR3 is 15 residues. Trimming shortened V by 3 bases and J by 2 bases, and 14 bases separated the two germline ends. Per germline, CDR1 SQVTM and CDR2 ANQGSEA. CDR3 sequence reads: CSVDGGSGTYNEQFF. CDR3 coding DNA: TGCAGCGTTGATGGAGGTAGCGGAACCTACAATGAGCAGTTCTTC.

This clonotype was detected only a few times. This chain links TRBV12-3 or TRBV12-4 with TRBJ1-2; TRBD1 agrees at 8 bases. The J segment lost 4 bases and the V segment lost 5 bases, leaving 3 bases of the junction unmatched. This CDR3 comprises 13 residues. The CDR3 loop reads CASSPGQGYGYTF. CDR3 nucleotides: TGTGCCAGCAGTCCCGGACAGGGCTATGGCTACACCTTC.

This clonotype was observed at least ten times. This chain joins TRBV2 and TRBJ1-1; the D gene is possibly TRBD1 (6 bases). Germline V gene data show CDR1 as SNHLY and CDR2 as FYNNEI. The CDR3 runs to 11 residues. V was pared by 5 bases and J by 11 bases, with 12 bases between. CDR3 nucleotide sequence: TGTGCCAGCAGTCAACAGGGTTGGGCTTTCTTT. Translating it yields CASSQQGWAFF.

A remark on this clonotype: At one end the junction does not follow the germline gene, possibly because of a read error. The V gene is TRBV29-1, the J gene TRBJ2-3; TRBD2 might be the D (5 bases). The V gene's germline CDR1 is SQVTM and CDR2 ANQGSEA. The CDR3 covers 12 residues. CDR3: CSVEASTDTQYF. Written as DNA, the CDR3 is TGCAGCGTTGAAGCTAGCACCGATACGCAGTATTTT.

To note about this clonotype: A single base separates this from a much larger clone, so it may be a read error. The chain uses TRBV28 and TRBJ2-1; the D is unclear. The CDR3 has 15 residues. The V and J ends lost 2 bases and 2 bases respectively, with 10 bases between them. The V gene's germline CDR1 is MDHEN and CDR2 SYDVKM. CDR3 residues: CASSLGDRPYNEQFF. The CDR3 region has the DNA TGTGCCAGCAGTTTAGGAGATAGACCCTACAATGAGCAGTTCTTC.

By frequency in the sample, this clonotype is medium-sized. The J gene is TRBJ2-5, the V gene TRBV4-3; 8 nucleotides line up with TRBD1. CDR3 size: 13 residues. The trim removed 3 bases at V and 3 bases at J, leaving 0 bases unmatched. Germline assignment: CDR1 LGHNA and CDR2 YSLEER. The CDR3 reads CASSQDREETQYF. For the CDR3, the DNA is TGCGCCAGCAGCCAGGACAGGGAAGAGACCCAGTACTTC.

On this clonotype itself: A much larger clone is a single base away; this may be a read error. This CDR3 is missing its conserved last phenylalanine or tryptophan, likely due to a read error. The chain employs TRBV29-1 and TRBJ2-7; D gene ambiguous. This CDR3 comprises 12 residues. Trimming left V 0 bases short and J 7 bases short, with 10 bases between. Germline V gene lookup returns CDR1 SQVTM and CDR2 ANQGSEA. The CDR3 nucleotides read TGCAGCGTTGAAGATCCCGGTGGTGAGCAGTACCTC. It specifies CSVEDPGGEQYL.

About this clonotype: This clone may be a read error of a much larger clone one base away. The rearrangement joins TRBV27 to TRBJ2-7; D is perhaps TRBD1 (6 bases). Per the germline V gene, CDR1 is MNHEY and CDR2 is SMNVEV (reference sequence). This CDR3 contains 14 residues. DNA for the CDR3: TGTGCCGGCAGTTTAACCGCAGGGGCCTACGAGCAGTACTTC. Protein sequence: CAGSLTAGAYEQYF.

V is TRBV4-1 and J is TRBJ2-7; D may match TRBD1 or TRBD2 (6 bases each). V lost 0 bases and J lost 9, with 21 bases in between. Germline assignment: CDR1 MGHRA and CDR2 YSYEKL. The CDR3 extends over 16 amino acids. The CDR3 sequence: CASSQDRQGPPGGQYF. The CDR3 nucleotides read TGCGCCAGCAGCCAAGATCGGCAGGGGCCCCCCGGGGGGCAGTACTTC.

As for this clonotype: A read error may produce the germline difference seen at one junction end. This rearrangement joins TRBV4-1 to TRBJ2-7, with 8 positions matching TRBD2. The CDR3 is 14 residues long. Germline CDR1 and CDR2: MGHRA and YSYEKL. DNA for the CDR3: TGCGCCAGCAGCCAAACCAGCGGGGGCGGCGAGCGGTACTTC. As protein: CASSQTSGGGERYF.

In this sample, this clonotype turned up many times. The genes are TRBV6-5 and TRBJ2-3; D is perhaps TRBD2 (7 bases). The CDR3 contains 16 residues. Trimming removed 0 bases at V and 4 bases at J, with 14 bases between. Germline V lookup: CDR1 MNHEY, CDR2 SVGAGI. As DNA, the CDR3 is TGTGCCAGCAGTTACTCGAGTGGGGGGGGCGCAGATACGCAGTATTTT. Its protein product is CASSYSSGGGADTQYF.

This clonotype has ten or more counts. The CDR3 protein is CASSPRDYNEQFF. CDR3 coding DNA: TGTGCCAGCAGCCCTAGGGACTACAATGAGCAGTTCTTC. V gene TRBV7-9 combines with J gene TRBJ2-1; D unclear. V was shortened by 5 bases and J by 3 bases, with 8 bases between the two germline ends. CDR1 SEHNR and CDR2 FQNEAQ come from the germline V gene (reference sequence). CDR3 length: 13 residues.

This clonotype came up a few times. The chain carries TRBV11-2 and TRBJ2-3; D remains ambiguous. This CDR3 is 11 amino acids long. Trimming cost V 6 bases and J 5 bases, with 6 bases left between them. Germline V gene data show CDR1 as SGHAT and CDR2 as FQNNGV. CDR3 sequence: CASRLRDTQYF. CDR3 nucleotide sequence: TGTGCCAGCAGGCTCAGAGATACGCAGTATTTT.

This chain links TRBV20-1 with TRBJ1-6; D gene ambiguous. V lost 8 bases and J lost 7, with 15 bases in between. CDR1 DFQATT and CDR2 SNEGSKA come from the germline V gene (reference sequence). CDR3 size: 13 residues. The CDR3 nucleotides are TGCAGTCCGAGCCCCGCCCTAAATTCACCCCTCCACTTT. It yields the protein CSPSPALNSPLHF.

This clonotype was found a few times. This may stem from a read error, because a much larger clone lies one nucleotide away. V usage is TRBV5-1 and J usage is TRBJ1-1; a weak D match, TRBD1 (5 bases). The CDR3 extends over 13 amino acids. CDR1 and CDR2 from the germline V gene are SGHRS and YFSETQ. The CDR3 sequence is CARSLGGGGEAFF. The CDR3 nucleotides read TGCGCCCGCAGCTTGGGGGGGGGTGGAGAAGCTTTCTTT.

This clonotype came up many times. This chain joins TRBV19 and TRBJ2-7; 8 nucleotides match TRBD2. Unmatched junction bases numbered 6, after V lost 9 bases and J lost 2 bases. The length of the CDR3 is 13 residues. CDR1 is LNHDA and CDR2 is SQIVND in the germline V gene (reference sequence). CDR3 sequence (DNA): TGTGCCAGCAGCGGGGGCCGAACCTACGAGCAGTACTTC. It specifies CASSGGRTYEQYF. Based on the CDR3 plus reference TRBV19 and TRBJ2-7, the full variable domain is DGGITQSPKYLFRKEGQNVTLSCEQNLNHDAMYWYRQDPGQGLRLIYYSQIVNDFQKGDIAEGYSVSREKKESFPLTVTSAQKNPTAFYLCASSGGRTYEQYFGPGTRLTVT.

In this sample, this clonotype turned up many times. This chain links TRBV2 with TRBJ2-4; D is undetermined. The germline CDR1 and CDR2 sequences are SNHLY and FYNNEI. The CDR3 is 15 residues long. V shed 3 bases and J shed 0 bases, with 9 bases lying between them. The DNA for the CDR3 is TGTGCCAGCAGTGAGAACAGACTAGCCAAAAACATTCAGTACTTC. Translation gives CASSENRLAKNIQYF.

In regard to this clonotype: A junction boundary mismatches the germline segment, possibly from a read error. The chain employs TRBV7-2 and TRBJ2-7; TRBD1 matches at 9 bases. From germline, CDR1 is SGHTA and CDR2 FQGNSA. CDR3 length equals 13 residues. CDR3 in amino acids: CANSPGTGYEQYF. CDR3 DNA: TGTGCCAACAGCCCGGGGACAGGGTACGAGCAGTACTTC.

There are many counts of this clonotype. J is TRBJ2-7 and V is TRBV20-1; D uncertain. Germline-derived CDR1 and CDR2 are DFQATT and SNEGSKA (reference sequence). The CDR3 has 14 amino acids. Trimming removed 8 bases from V and 3 bases from J, with 20 bases in between. The chain's CDR3 is CSPRQVGDIYEQYF. DNA for the CDR3: TGCAGTCCACGACAAGTTGGGGATATCTACGAGCAGTACTTC.

This clonotype has at least ten counts. This rearrangement joins TRBV29-1 to TRBJ2-3; D ambiguous. Looked up from germline, CDR1 is SQVTM and CDR2 is ANQGSEA. This CDR3 is 10 amino acids long. Between the trimmed V and J ends, which lost 4 bases and 4 bases, there was a span of 3 bases. The CDR3: CSVAADTQYF. The CDR3 bases are TGCAGCGTTGCTGCAGATACGCAGTATTTT.

This clonotype was recorded at least ten times. The V call is TRBV4-3, the J call TRBJ2-2; D unresolved. The CDR3 length is 14 residues. Germline assignment: CDR1 LGHNA and CDR2 YSLEER. The ends were cut back, 0 bases at V and 7 bases at J, with 9 bases in the middle. The chain's CDR3 is CASSQDTQDGELFF. The CDR3 bases are TGCGCCAGCAGCCAAGATACCCAGGACGGGGAGCTGTTTTTT.

A note on this clonotype: A much larger clone differs by one base, so this may be a read error. Since the CDR3 does not end with the conserved phenylalanine or tryptophan, this likely comes from a read error. J is TRBJ1-1 and V is TRBV28; perhaps TRBD1 as D (6 bases). Germline values: CDR1 MDHEN, CDR2 SYDVKM. The CDR3 consists of 13 residues. Trimming removed 6 bases at V and 4 bases at J, with 12 bases between. The CDR3 here is CASSPTGPTEAFV. CDR3 bases: TGTGCCAGCAGCCCGACAGGCCCCACTGAAGCTTTCGTT.